This record looks at one T cell receptor beta chain sequence and its context. This sample was taken from a study of OX40 agonist ivuxolimab in advanced cancers. In germline, CDR1 is MNHEY, CDR2 SVGAGI. CDR3 length equals 15 residues. The V and J ends lost 6 bases and 0 bases respectively, with 12 bases between them. Assay used: immunoSEQ multiplex PCR; TCRdb lists only in-frame clones, some missing. The repertoire holds tens of thousands of clones, with roughly 80% as singletons. The starting material was CD4+ or CD8+ T cells sorted from blood, obtained in a trial of the OX40 agonist ivuxolimab. The receptor comes from an adult with an advanced solid tumor such as melanoma, head and neck, liver or kidney cancer. The chain joins TRBV6-5 to TRBJ1-5, with D maybe TRBD1 (5 bases). The CDR3 is CASRRQIYSNQPQHF. The CDR3 nucleotides are TGTGCCAGCAGAAGACAGATTTATAGCAATCAGCCCCAGCATTTT.